These 21 T cell receptor beta chains came from one sample sequenced in a study of blood T cell repertoires in COVID-19. Measured with immunoSEQ multiplex PCR; TCRdb has only the in-frame clones, and not every one. The sample contains 450,000 or so clones, approximately 92% of which appear only once. The sample taken for sequencing was peripheral blood. These receptors all come from a man in his late teens or twenties with COVID-19, enrolled during active disease.

This clone came up once. V and J are TRBV24-1 and TRBJ1-2; 10 bases map to TRBD1. The CDR3 is 16 amino acids. Trimming at V came to 4 bases and at J to 8 bases, leaving 12 bases not matched to a gene. Germline values: CDR1 KGHDR, CDR2 SFDVKD. The CDR3 sequence is CATSDSVGQGIRGYTF. The CDR3 DNA reads as TGTGCCACCAGTGACTCTGTGGGACAGGGGATCAGAGGCTACACCTTC.

In this sample, this clone turned up a few times. The rearrangement joins TRBV25-1 to TRBJ2-2; 11 nucleotides align to TRBD2. CDR3 size: 16 residues. Trimming cost V 5 bases and J 5 bases; bases outside gene matches: 7. CDR1 MGHDK and CDR2 SYGVNS come from the germline V gene. In DNA, the CDR3 is TGTGCCAGCAGTCCTAGCGGGGGGATCAGGACCGGGGAGCTGTTTTTT. It specifies CASSPSGGIRTGELFF.

The chain has TRBV18 and TRBJ1-1; 7 nucleotides agree with TRBD1. Germline CDR1 reads KGHSH; CDR2 reads LQKENI. This CDR3 contains 18 residues. Trimming cost V 5 bases and J 1 base; bases outside gene matches: 16. The DNA for the CDR3 is TGTGCCAGCTCATCTTTCCCGGGACAGAGGAGCGAGAACACTGAAGCTTTCTTT. It is translated as CASSSFPGQRSENTEAFF.

This clone was found once. The CDR3 is CASGSGTSPTQYF. DNA for the CDR3: TGTGCTAGTGGTTCCGGGACTAGCCCGACGCAGTATTTT. V gene TRBV12-5 combines with J gene TRBJ2-3; TRBD2 aligns across 9 bases. This CDR3 is 13 amino acids long. CDR1 is LGHNT, CDR2 FRNRAP, per germline. V lost 4 bases, J lost 9 bases, and 5 bases stayed unmatched. Full variable domain (rest looked up from reference TRBV12-5 and TRBJ2-3): DARVTQTPRHKVTEMGQEVTMRCQPILGHNTVFWYRQTMMQGLELLAYFRNRAPLDDSGMPKDRFSAEMPDATLATLKIQPSEPRDSAVYFCASGSGTSPTQYFGPGTRLTVL.

V gene TRBV3-1 (or the pseudogene TRBV3-2) combines with J gene TRBJ1-1; tentative D call: TRBD1 (6 bases). V was cut by 3 bases and J by 9 bases, with 14 bases left in between. This CDR3 spans 13 amino acids. The V gene's germline CDR1 is LGHDT and CDR2 YNNKEL (reference sequence). The CDR3 DNA is TGTGCCAGCAGCCACTATATAACAGGGAAAGCTTTCTTT. It translates to CASSHYITGKAFF.

CDR3 in amino acids: CASSPGFETQYF. In DNA, the CDR3 is TGTGCCAGCAGCCCGGGGTTTGAGACCCAGTACTTC. The rearrangement joins TRBV7-9 to TRBJ2-5; D might be TRBD2 (5 bases). This CDR3 is built from 12 residues. Trimming took off 5 bases at V and 5 bases at J, with 9 bases between the two ends. In germline, CDR1 is SEHNR, CDR2 FQNEAQ (reference sequence).

The gene calls are TRBV19 and TRBJ1-2; 8 nucleotides agree with TRBD1. CDR3 length: 17 residues. In germline, CDR1 is LNHDA, CDR2 SQIVND (reference sequence). The V segment lost 3 bases and the J segment 1 base; nucleotides outside the gene matches: 10. DNA of the CDR3: TGTGCCAGTAGTATGCCCTTCGGACAGGGTGATAACTATGGCTACACCTTC. This gives the protein CASSMPFGQGDNYGYTF.

This chain connects TRBV5-1 to TRBJ1-5; TRBD1 might be the D (5 bases). CDR3 length: 14 amino acids. V shed 0 bases and J shed 7 bases, with 11 bases lying between them. Germline assignment: CDR1 SGHRS and CDR2 YFSETQ. CDR3 loop: CASSLEGTHQPQHF. CDR3 in DNA: TGCGCCAGCAGCTTGGAGGGGACTCACCAGCCCCAGCATTTT.

This sequence joins TRBV10-3 and TRBJ2-7, with a weak D call TRBD2 (6 bases). Germline V gives CDR1 ENHRY, CDR2 SYGVKD. The CDR3 spans 13 residues. Trimming cost V 8 bases and J 0 bases, with 11 bases left between them. The DNA for the CDR3 is TGTGCCATCTTGTCGGGGGACTCCTACGAGCAGTACTTC. The encoded protein is CAILSGDSYEQYF.

This chain uses TRBV19 with TRBJ2-7; the match to TRBD2 covers 11 bases. CDR1 is LNHDA, CDR2 SQIVND, per germline (reference sequence). V shed 6 bases, J shed 7 bases, and the junction held 8 bases outside the gene matches. This CDR3 region has 14 residues. The DNA of the CDR3 is TGTGCCAGTAGCCAGGGACTAGCGGCTAGGGAGCAGTACTTC. It yields the protein CASSQGLAAREQYF.

Worth noting for this clone: Compared with germline, one end of the junction differs, possibly owing to a read error. The CDR3 bases are TGTGCCAGCAGCCGGGACTGGGGGAACGCCGGGGAGCTGTTTTTT. Its protein product is CASSRDWGNAGELFF. V and J are TRBV7-9 and TRBJ2-2; a possible D gene is TRBD2 (6 bases). Germline CDR1 reads SEHNR; CDR2 reads FQNEAQ (reference sequence). The CDR3 spans 15 residues.

The chain uses TRBV5-1 and TRBJ1-1; D gene unclear. Germline CDR1 SGHRS, CDR2 YFSETQ. The CDR3 is made up of 15 amino acids. The V end lost 1 base, the J end lost 0 bases, and 10 bases lay between the germline ends. The CDR3 loop is CASSLISSMNTEAFF. Written as DNA, the CDR3 is TGCGCCAGCAGCTTGATCAGTAGCATGAACACTGAAGCTTTCTTT.

V and J are TRBV15 and TRBJ1-1, with D perhaps TRBD1 (5 bases). The CDR3 totals 15 residues. CDR1 and CDR2 (germline): LNHNV, YYDKDF (reference sequence). Trimming cost V 3 bases and J 5 bases, with 16 bases left between them. CDR3 residues: CATSSSSGAKTEAFF. The CDR3 DNA is TGTGCCACCAGCAGTAGTAGTGGGGCGAAGACTGAAGCTTTCTTT.

The chain employs TRBV7-2 and TRBJ1-5; 9 positions agree with TRBD1. CDR1 is SGHTA and CDR2 is FQGNSA in the germline V gene. The junction had 5 bases not matched to a gene; V was cut back by 3 bases and J by 5 bases. This CDR3 spans 15 amino acids. The DNA for the CDR3 is TGTGCCAGCAGCTTCGGGACAGGGACGTATCAGCCCCAGCATTTT. It codes for CASSFGTGTYQPQHF.

Turning to this clone: One end of the junction is discordant with germline, which a read error may explain. This chain connects TRBV7-2 to TRBJ2-4, with a possible D match to TRBD2 (6 bases). Germline loops: CDR1 SGHTA, CDR2 FQGNSA. There are 14 residues in the CDR3. The CDR3 sequence: CAGSLGGGVDIQYF. The CDR3 DNA is TGTGCCGGCAGCTTAGGTGGCGGGGTAGACATTCAGTACTTC.

The V call is TRBV7-9, the J call TRBJ2-1; no clear D. Trimming shortened V by 4 bases and J by 0 bases, and 10 bases separated the two germline ends. The length of the CDR3 is 15 residues. The germline gives CDR1 SEHNR, CDR2 FQNEAQ (reference sequence). In DNA form, the CDR3 reads TGTGCCAGCAGCTCGCGCGGTGGCTCCTACAATGAGCAGTTCTTC. Translated, it gives CASSSRGGSYNEQFF.

V and J are TRBV10-2 and TRBJ2-2; D remains ambiguous. The CDR3 loop spans 12 amino acids. V dropped 5 bases and J dropped 8 bases, with 9 bases sitting between them. CDR1 is WSHSY and CDR2 is SAAADI in the germline V gene. In DNA form, the CDR3 reads TGCGCCAGCAGTCTTAGCATGGGGGAGCTGTTTTTT. It encodes CASSLSMGELFF.

The chain carries TRBV2 and TRBJ2-5, with a weak D call TRBD2 (6 bases). CDR1 SNHLY and CDR2 FYNNEI come from the germline V gene. CDR3 length: 12 residues. Trimming left V 6 bases short and J 1 base short, with 6 bases between. Here the CDR3 reads CASREGQETQYF. For the CDR3, the DNA is TGTGCCAGCAGGGAGGGCCAAGAGACCCAGTACTTC.

The CDR3 protein is CASKEKGLNQPQHF. CDR3 bases: TGTGCCAGCAAAGAAAAGGGGCTCAATCAGCCCCAGCATTTT. The rearrangement links TRBV6-5 to TRBJ1-5, with D perhaps TRBD1 (5 bases). V was trimmed by 7 bases and J by 3 bases, leaving 13 bases between them. Germline lookup yields CDR1 MNHEY and CDR2 SVGAGI. This CDR3 is 14 amino acids long.

The V gene is TRBV2, the J gene TRBJ1-2; TRBD1 might be the D (5 bases). The germline CDR1 and CDR2 sequences are SNHLY and FYNNEI. The CDR3 spans 16 residues. Trimming took 2 bases from V and 4 from J, leaving 17 bases between them. The CDR3 DNA reads as TGTGCCAGCAGTGAAACTCCGGGGGGTGCTCGCTATGGCTACACCTTC. It codes for CASSETPGGARYGYTF.

The chain recombines TRBV24-1 with TRBJ2-7; 12 bases agree with TRBD2. V was clipped by 3 bases and J by 7 bases; unmatched bases: 6. The germline gives CDR1 KGHDR, CDR2 SFDVKD. CDR3 length: 15 residues. The CDR3 region is CATSDTTSGRGEQYF. The CDR3 DNA sequence: TGTGCCACCAGTGATACGACTAGCGGGAGAGGGGAGCAGTACTTC.